The following is a T cell receptor (beta chain) sequence with its context. This CDR3 is also generated by other DNA sequences in the sample. This sample was taken from a study of blood T cell repertoires in COVID-19. Overall study context: From the United States, Italy and Spain came samples of acute and convalescent COVID-19. Sample material is recorded as cDNA or gDNA derived from T cells, B-cell-depleted T cells, or PBMCs.

The CDR3 extends over 13 amino acids. Trimming removed 5 bases at V and 0 bases at J, with 5 bases between. Germline assignment: CDR1 SGHTA and CDR2 FQGNSA. Study processing details: It was from reference gene primer amplification that nucleated cell counts were estimated. Profiled with immunoSEQ multiplex PCR; TCRdb holds only in-frame clones, not every one. D and trimming were read from the DNA, whereas the V and J calls and clone size are those reported in that table. The data show about 210,000 clones, 65% to 90% seen once. Participant-reported clinical history was the basis for cohort assignment.

The sequencing sample was made of PBMCs or T cells enriched from blood (not recorded which). This receptor was taken from a woman aged 50 to 60 with acute COVID-19. The rearrangement uses TRBV7-2 and TRBJ1-5; D is uncertain. CDR3 sequence: CASSRDSNQPQHF. The CDR3 DNA reads as TGTGCCAGCAGCAGAGATAGCAATCAGCCCCAGCATTTT.